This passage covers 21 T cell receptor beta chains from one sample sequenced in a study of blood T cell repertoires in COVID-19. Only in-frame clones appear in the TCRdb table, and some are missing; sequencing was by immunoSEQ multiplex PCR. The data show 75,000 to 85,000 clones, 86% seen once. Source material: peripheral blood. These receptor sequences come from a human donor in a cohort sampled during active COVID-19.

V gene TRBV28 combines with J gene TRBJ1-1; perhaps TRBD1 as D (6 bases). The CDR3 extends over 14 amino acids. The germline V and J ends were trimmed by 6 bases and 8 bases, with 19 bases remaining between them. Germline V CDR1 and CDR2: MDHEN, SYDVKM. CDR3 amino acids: CASRAGTRVGEAFF. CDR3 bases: TGTGCCAGCAGGGCCGGGACACGGGTCGGGGAAGCTTTCTTT.

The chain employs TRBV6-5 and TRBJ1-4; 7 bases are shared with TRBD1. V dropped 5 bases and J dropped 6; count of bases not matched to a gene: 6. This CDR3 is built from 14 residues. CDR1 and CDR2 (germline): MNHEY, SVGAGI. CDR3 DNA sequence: TGTGCCAGCAGTAAAACCGGGACAGATGAAAAACTGTTTTTT. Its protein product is CASSKTGTDEKLFF.

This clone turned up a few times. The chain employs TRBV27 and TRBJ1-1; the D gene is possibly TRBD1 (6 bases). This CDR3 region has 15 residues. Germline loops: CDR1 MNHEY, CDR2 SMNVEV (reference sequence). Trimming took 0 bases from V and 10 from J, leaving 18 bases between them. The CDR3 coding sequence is TGTGCCAGCAGTTTATCGATAAACGGACAGAACCCAGCTTTCTTT. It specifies CASSLSINGQNPAFF.

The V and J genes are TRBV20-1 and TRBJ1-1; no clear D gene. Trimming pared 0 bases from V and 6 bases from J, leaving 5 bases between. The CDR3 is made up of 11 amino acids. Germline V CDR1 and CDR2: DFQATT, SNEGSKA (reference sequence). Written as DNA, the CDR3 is TGCAGTGCTAGAGATATCCCTGAAGCTTTCTTT. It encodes CSARDIPEAFF.

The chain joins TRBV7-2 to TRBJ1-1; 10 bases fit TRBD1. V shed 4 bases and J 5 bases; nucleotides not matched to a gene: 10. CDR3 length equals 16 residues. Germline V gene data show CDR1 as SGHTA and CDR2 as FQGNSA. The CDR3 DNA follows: TGTGCCAGCAGCTATGTGACAGGGGGCGCCGGTACTGAAGCTTTCTTT. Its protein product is CASSYVTGGAGTEAFF.

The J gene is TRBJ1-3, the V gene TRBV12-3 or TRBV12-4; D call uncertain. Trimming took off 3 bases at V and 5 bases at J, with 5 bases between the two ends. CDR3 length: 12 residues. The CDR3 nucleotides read TGTGCCAGCAGTTTTGAGAGAAACACCATATATTTT. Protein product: CASSFERNTIYF.

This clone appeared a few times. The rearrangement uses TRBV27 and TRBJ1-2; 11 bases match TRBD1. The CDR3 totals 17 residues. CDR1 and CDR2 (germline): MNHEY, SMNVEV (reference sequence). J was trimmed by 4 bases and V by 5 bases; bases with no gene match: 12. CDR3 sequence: CASSPGQGARGLYGYTF. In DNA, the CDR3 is TGTGCCAGCAGTCCCGGACAGGGGGCCCGAGGACTCTATGGCTACACCTTC.

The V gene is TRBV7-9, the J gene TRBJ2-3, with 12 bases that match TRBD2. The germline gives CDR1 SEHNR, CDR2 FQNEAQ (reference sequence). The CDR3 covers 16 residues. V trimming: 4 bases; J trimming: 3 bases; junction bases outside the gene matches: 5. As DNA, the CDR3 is TGTGCCAGCAGCTGGATAGGACTAGCGGGAACAGATACGCAGTATTTT. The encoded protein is CASSWIGLAGTDTQYF.

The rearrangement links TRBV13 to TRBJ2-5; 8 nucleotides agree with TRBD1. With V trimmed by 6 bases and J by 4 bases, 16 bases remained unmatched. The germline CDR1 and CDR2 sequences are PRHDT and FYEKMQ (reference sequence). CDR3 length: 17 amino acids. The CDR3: CASRPSGVTGAGETQYF. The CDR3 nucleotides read TGTGCCAGCAGACCCTCCGGGGTGACAGGGGCGGGAGAGACCCAGTACTTC.

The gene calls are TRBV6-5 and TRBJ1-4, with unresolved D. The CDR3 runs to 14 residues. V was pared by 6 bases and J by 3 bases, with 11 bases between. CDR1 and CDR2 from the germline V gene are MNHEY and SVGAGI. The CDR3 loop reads CASSARGPNEKLFF. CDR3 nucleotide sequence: TGTGCCAGCAGCGCACGTGGCCCTAATGAAAAACTGTTTTTT.

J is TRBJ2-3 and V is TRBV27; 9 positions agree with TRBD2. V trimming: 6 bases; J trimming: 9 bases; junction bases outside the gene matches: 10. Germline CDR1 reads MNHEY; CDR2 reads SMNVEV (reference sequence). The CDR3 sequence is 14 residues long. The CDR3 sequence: CASRGAGGQDTQYF. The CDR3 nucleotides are TGTGCCAGCAGGGGGGCGGGAGGGCAGGACACGCAGTATTTT.

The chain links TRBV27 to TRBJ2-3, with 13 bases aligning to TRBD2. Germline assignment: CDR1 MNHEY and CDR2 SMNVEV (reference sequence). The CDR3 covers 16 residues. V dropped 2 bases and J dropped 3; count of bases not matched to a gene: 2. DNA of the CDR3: TGTGCCAGCAGTTTAGGACTAGCGGGAGTTACAGATACGCAGTATTTT. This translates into CASSLGLAGVTDTQYF.

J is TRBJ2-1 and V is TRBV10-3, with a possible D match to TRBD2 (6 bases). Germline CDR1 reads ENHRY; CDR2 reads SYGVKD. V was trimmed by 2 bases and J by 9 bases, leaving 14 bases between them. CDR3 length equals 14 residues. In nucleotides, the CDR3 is TGTGCCATCAGTGAGAGGGACTCCGAATTTGAGCAGTTCTTC. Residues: CAISERDSEFEQFF.

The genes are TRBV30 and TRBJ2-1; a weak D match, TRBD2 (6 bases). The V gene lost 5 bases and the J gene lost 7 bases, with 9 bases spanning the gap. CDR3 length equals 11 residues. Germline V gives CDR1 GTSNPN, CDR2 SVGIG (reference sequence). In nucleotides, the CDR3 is TGTGCCTGGGGCGGGGAGAATGAGCAGTTCTTC. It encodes CAWGGENEQFF.

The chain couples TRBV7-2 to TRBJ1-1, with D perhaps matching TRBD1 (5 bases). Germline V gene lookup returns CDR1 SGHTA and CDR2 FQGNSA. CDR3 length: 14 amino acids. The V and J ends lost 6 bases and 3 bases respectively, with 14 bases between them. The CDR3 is CASSPDRMDTEAFF. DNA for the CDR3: TGTGCCAGCAGTCCAGACAGAATGGACACTGAAGCTTTCTTT.

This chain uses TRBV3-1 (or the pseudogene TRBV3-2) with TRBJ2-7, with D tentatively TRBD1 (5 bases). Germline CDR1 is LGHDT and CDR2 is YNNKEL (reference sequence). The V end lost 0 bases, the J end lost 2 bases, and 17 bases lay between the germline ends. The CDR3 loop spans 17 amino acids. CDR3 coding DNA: TGTGCCAGCAGCCAAGATCTCGGCAGGGTCCTTCCCTACGAGCAGTACTTC. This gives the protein CASSQDLGRVLPYEQYF.

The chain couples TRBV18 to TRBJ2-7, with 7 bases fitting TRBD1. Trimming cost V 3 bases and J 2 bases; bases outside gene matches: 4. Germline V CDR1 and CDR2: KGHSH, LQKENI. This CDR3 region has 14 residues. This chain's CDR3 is CASSPLGQTYEQYF. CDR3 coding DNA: TGTGCCAGCTCACCGCTGGGACAGACCTACGAGCAGTACTTC.

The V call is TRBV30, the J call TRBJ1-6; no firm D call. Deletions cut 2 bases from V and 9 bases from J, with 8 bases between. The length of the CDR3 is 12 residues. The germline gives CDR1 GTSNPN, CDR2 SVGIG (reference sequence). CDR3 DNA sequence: TGTGCCTGGAGTACAGTGGGTTCACCCCTCCACTTT. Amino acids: CAWSTVGSPLHF. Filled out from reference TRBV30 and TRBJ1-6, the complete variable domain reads SQTIHQWPATLVQPVGSPLSLECTVEGTSNPNLYWYRQAAGRGLQLLFYSVGIGQISSEVPQNLSASRPQDRQFILSSKKLLLSDSGFYLCAWSTVGSPLHFGNGTRLTVT.

The DNA for the CDR3 is TGTGCCAGCAGTCCGGACAGGTCGTTTTACGAGCAGTACTTC. Translation gives CASSPDRSFYEQYF. V is TRBV28 and J is TRBJ2-7, with 7 bases fitting TRBD1. CDR1 is MDHEN, CDR2 SYDVKM, per germline. CDR3 length equals 14 residues. Trimming at V came to 5 bases and at J to 4 bases, leaving 8 bases not matched to a gene.

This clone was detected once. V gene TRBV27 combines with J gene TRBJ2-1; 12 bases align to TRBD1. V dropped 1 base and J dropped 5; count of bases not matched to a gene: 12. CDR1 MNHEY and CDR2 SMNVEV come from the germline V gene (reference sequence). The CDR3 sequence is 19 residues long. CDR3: CASSLWRPIGTGGHNEQFF. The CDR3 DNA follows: TGTGCCAGCAGTTTATGGAGACCAATCGGGACAGGGGGCCACAATGAGCAGTTCTTC.

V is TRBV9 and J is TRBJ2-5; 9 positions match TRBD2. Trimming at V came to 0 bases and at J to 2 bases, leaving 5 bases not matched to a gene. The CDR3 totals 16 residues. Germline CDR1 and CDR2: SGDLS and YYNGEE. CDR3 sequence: CASSVALAGRQETQYF. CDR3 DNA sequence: TGTGCCAGCAGCGTAGCTCTAGCGGGACGGCAAGAGACCCAGTACTTC.